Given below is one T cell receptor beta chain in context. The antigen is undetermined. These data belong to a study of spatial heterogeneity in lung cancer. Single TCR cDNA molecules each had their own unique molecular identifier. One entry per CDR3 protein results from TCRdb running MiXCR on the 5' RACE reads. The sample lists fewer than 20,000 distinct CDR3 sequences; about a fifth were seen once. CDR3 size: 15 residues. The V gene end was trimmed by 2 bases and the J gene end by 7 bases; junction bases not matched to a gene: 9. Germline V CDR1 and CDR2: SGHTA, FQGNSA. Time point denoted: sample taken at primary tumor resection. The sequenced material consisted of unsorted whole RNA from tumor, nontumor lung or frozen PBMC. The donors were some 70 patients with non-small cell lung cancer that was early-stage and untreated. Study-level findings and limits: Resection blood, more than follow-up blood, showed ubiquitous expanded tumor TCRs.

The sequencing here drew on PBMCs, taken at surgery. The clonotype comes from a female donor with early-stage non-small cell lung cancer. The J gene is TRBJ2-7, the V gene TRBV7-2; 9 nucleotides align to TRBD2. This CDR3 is CASSLSSSGAGEQYF. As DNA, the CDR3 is TGTGCCAGCAGCTTATCATCTAGCGGGGCTGGGGAGCAGTACTTC.